This TCR beta chain originates from a study of T cell repertoires in cytomegalovirus infection. About the study: The public TCR beta signatures pointed to both CMV infection and matching HLA type. Study-wide results and caveats: In two of eight donors, the top clonotype was HLA-C-restricted CMV-specific. Individuals carrying CMV plus the relevant HLA were identified by cumulative frequency of public TCR beta families.

This clonotype has a handful of counts. What it recognizes is unknown. The CDR3 covers 14 residues. Unmatched junction bases numbered 5, after V lost 0 bases and J lost 6 bases. Germline V gene sequence: CDR1 WNHNN, CDR2 SYGVQD (reference sequence). TCRdb independently ran MiXCR on the reads; one entry per CDR3 protein. The sample holds about 55,000 distinct CDR3 sequences; around 18% are singletons and the top ten take 60% to 65%. The sequence came from a human donor in good health (CMV status not recorded). Some clones in this sample may be carry-over from other donors' samples. This sequence joins TRBV10-1 and TRBJ2-7; TRBD2 matches 7 bases. The sequencing used CD8+ T cells from cultured PBMCs, collected from culture after CMV antigen stimulation. This CDR3 reads CASSESWEGREQYF. As DNA, the CDR3 is TGCGCCAGCAGTGAGTCCTGGGAGGGCCGCGAGCAGTACTTC.